The present T cell receptor (beta chain) was sequenced within a study of blood T cell repertoires in COVID-19. Study background: Both acute and convalescent COVID-19 samples were obtained from the United States, Italy and Spain.

Cohort 3 donors counted as recovered after two negative PCRs, clearance, or resolved symptoms. Assay used: immunoSEQ multiplex PCR; TCRdb lists only in-frame clones, some missing. Among approximately 230,000 clones listed, 90% to 95% were seen once. The V and J ends lost 4 bases and 4 bases, in that order; junction bases with no gene match: 5. The CDR3 sequence is 15 residues long. Germline CDR1 reads MGHRA; CDR2 reads YSYEKL. The source is a young woman who had recovered from COVID-19. The rearrangement uses TRBV4-1 and TRBJ1-2; 11 nucleotides match TRBD1. The source material was PBMCs or T cells enriched from blood (not recorded which). The CDR3 spells CASSPGQGVGYGYTF. CDR3 bases: TGCGCCAGCAGCCCGGGACAGGGGGTGGGCTATGGCTACACCTTC.